This T cell receptor (beta chain) was obtained from a study of blood T cell repertoires in COVID-19. Assay: immunoSEQ multiplex PCR; the TCRdb copy retains only in-frame clones and omits some. Of tens of thousands of clones in the sample, 80% to 90% were seen once. Germline V gives CDR1 SGHRS, CDR2 YFSETQ. The V and J ends lost 5 bases and 9 bases respectively, with 15 bases between them. The CDR3 loop spans 14 amino acids. This receptor was obtained from a man between 60 and 75 years old with acute or convalescent COVID-19. Source material: peripheral blood. The V and J genes are TRBV5-1 and TRBJ1-6; the D is unclear. In nucleotides, the CDR3 is TGCGCCAGCAGGGCCGGATCTACGGGTTCACCCCTCCACTTT. Translating gives CASRAGSTGSPLHF.